Below, 20 T cell receptor beta chains from the same sample are listed, as sequenced in a study of T cells after yellow fever vaccination. TCRdb recomputed calls from the 5' RACE reads with MiXCR, one row per CDR3 protein. The sample shows almost 600,000 distinct CDR3 sequences, approximately 15% of them seen only once. The specimen was PBMCs, collected on the day of the yellow fever booster vaccination. These receptors were collected from a man aged 25-45 years who received the YFV17D yellow fever vaccine.

This clonotype showed up just a few times. This rearrangement joins TRBV9 to TRBJ2-1; D is unclear. Trimming took 3 bases from V and 9 from J, leaving 13 bases between them. CDR1 and CDR2 from the germline V gene are SGDLS and YYNGEE. The CDR3 consists of 13 residues. CDR3 sequence (DNA): TGTGCCAGCAGCGGTAGTGGTGGGATTGAGCAGTTCTTC. The encoded protein is CASSGSGGIEQFF.

This clonotype has just a few counts. The rearrangement joins TRBV11-1 to TRBJ2-1, with TRBD2 matching over 13 bases. In germline, CDR1 is SGHAT, CDR2 FQDESV (reference sequence). Losses at the gene ends were 3 bases for V and 1 base for J; bases not matched to a gene: 9. This CDR3 region has 19 residues. CDR3 loop: CASSFGTSGTPRSYNEQFF. The CDR3 bases are TGTGCCAGCAGCTTCGGGACTAGCGGGACCCCCCGGTCCTACAATGAGCAGTTCTTC.

The V and J genes are TRBV12-3 or TRBV12-4 and TRBJ2-1, with 7 bases identical to TRBD2. CDR3 length equals 16 residues. J gave up 2 bases and V 2 bases, and 6 bases lay outside the gene matches. CDR3 in amino acids: CASSLFSGPTYNEQFF. The CDR3 nucleotides read TGTGCCAGCAGTTTATTTAGCGGGCCCACCTACAATGAGCAGTTCTTC.

This clonotype has a handful of counts. J is TRBJ2-7 and V is TRBV20-1; D uncertain. Trimming pared 6 bases from V and 6 bases from J, leaving 15 bases between. The CDR3 is 12 residues long. The germline V gene has CDR1 DFQATT and CDR2 SNEGSKA (reference sequence). This CDR3 is CSALPQTREQYF. In DNA form, the CDR3 reads TGCAGTGCCCTCCCCCAAACGCGCGAGCAGTACTTC.

J is TRBJ1-4 and V is TRBV12-3 or TRBV12-4; D call uncertain. The V end was cut by 6 bases, the J end by 8 bases, with 10 bases between. The CDR3 is 12 amino acids. The CDR3 loop is CASRAGMEKLFF. The DNA for the CDR3 is TGTGCCAGCAGGGCCGGGATGGAAAAACTGTTTTTT.

V and J are TRBV25-1 and TRBJ2-1; D gene ambiguous. CDR1 and CDR2 (germline): MGHDK, SYGVNS. Trimming pared 1 base from V and 8 bases from J, leaving 15 bases between. CDR3 length: 15 amino acids. This CDR3 is CASSEFSLPSDEQFF. The CDR3, as DNA: TGTGCCAGCAGTGAATTTAGCCTGCCTAGTGATGAGCAGTTCTTC.

A few counts support this clonotype. J is TRBJ2-1 and V is TRBV20-1; possibly TRBD1 for D (6 bases). CDR1 is DFQATT, CDR2 SNEGSKA, per germline (reference sequence). With 5 bases removed from V and 0 bases from J, the gap between germline ends came to 14 bases. The CDR3 runs to 15 residues. For the CDR3, the DNA is TGCAGTGCTTCAGGGGCCCAGAGCTCCTACAATGAGCAGTTCTTC. Amino acids: CSASGAQSSYNEQFF.

This clonotype turned up a few times. The chain combines TRBV5-1 with TRBJ2-7; 10 bases match TRBD2. With V trimmed by 2 bases and J by 2 bases, 4 bases remained unmatched. CDR3 length equals 15 residues. Per the germline V gene, CDR1 is SGHRS and CDR2 is YFSETQ. CDR3 sequence reads: CASSLWTSGAYEQYF. The CDR3 DNA reads TGCGCCAGCAGCTTATGGACTAGCGGAGCCTACGAGCAGTACTTC.

This chain joins TRBV2 and TRBJ1-6, with D possibly matching TRBD1 (5 bases). V gave up 7 bases and J gave up 8 bases, with 18 bases separating them. Germline V gives CDR1 SNHLY, CDR2 FYNNEI. This CDR3 is 15 amino acids long. In DNA, the CDR3 is TGTGCCAGCAAGGTTGAGCAGGGCGGGGATTCACCCCTCCACTTT. It specifies CASKVEQGGDSPLHF.

This chain uses TRBV20-1 with TRBJ2-5; TRBD1 matches at 8 bases. Germline V gene lookup returns CDR1 DFQATT and CDR2 SNEGSKA (reference sequence). The CDR3 is made up of 13 amino acids. With 4 bases clipped from V and 4 bases from J, the junction kept 5 bases outside the gene matches. The CDR3 protein is CSATGGRTETQYF. The CDR3 coding sequence is TGCAGTGCTACAGGGGGCCGAACAGAGACCCAGTACTTC.

This clonotype has a handful of counts. V usage is TRBV20-1 and J usage is TRBJ2-7, with D hard to call. V lost 6 bases and J lost 2, with 14 bases in between. CDR3 length equals 13 residues. Germline assignment: CDR1 DFQATT and CDR2 SNEGSKA (reference sequence). CDR3 nucleotide sequence: TGCAGTGCCCCACCGGAGCCTACCTACGAGCAGTACTTC. It yields the protein CSAPPEPTYEQYF.

The rearrangement links TRBV5-1 to TRBJ2-2; 9 nucleotides line up with TRBD2. Germline V gene lookup returns CDR1 SGHRS and CDR2 YFSETQ. This CDR3 has 18 residues. Trimming took 5 bases from V and 1 from J; bases not matched to a gene: 12. The CDR3 here is CASRGQLAGLWNTGELFF. CDR3 DNA sequence: TGCGCCAGCAGGGGGCAACTAGCGGGTCTGTGGAACACCGGGGAGCTGTTTTTT.

The chain links TRBV19 to TRBJ2-5; D remains ambiguous. Trimming pared 3 bases from V and 5 bases from J, leaving 7 bases between. This CDR3 comprises 12 residues. Per the germline V gene, CDR1 is LNHDA and CDR2 is SQIVND (reference sequence). CDR3 sequence reads: CASSMRMETQYF. For the CDR3, the DNA is TGTGCCAGTAGTATGAGGATGGAGACCCAGTACTTC.

This clonotype occurred a few times. The CDR3 sequence is CSVPTAQETQYF. As DNA, the CDR3 is TGCAGCGTGCCGACAGCTCAAGAGACCCAGTACTTC. The chain carries TRBV29-1 and TRBJ2-5; weak D call: TRBD1 (5 bases). V was shortened by 6 bases and J by 2 bases, with 10 bases between the two germline ends. The CDR3 is made up of 12 amino acids. CDR1 is SQVTM and CDR2 is ANQGSEA in the germline V gene.

The V gene is TRBV5-8, the J gene TRBJ2-1; D remains ambiguous. Germline V lookup: CDR1 SGHTS, CDR2 YDEGEE. Trimming pared 0 bases from V and 10 bases from J, leaving 23 bases between. This CDR3 has 17 amino acids. The CDR3 DNA reads as TGTGCCAGCAGCTTGGGACTTAGCCCGGTGGACGACGGGGAGCAGTTCTTC. Protein sequence: CASSLGLSPVDDGEQFF.

This clonotype was seen many times. The rearrangement links TRBV24-1 to TRBJ2-1; 9 bases align to TRBD2. This CDR3 is built from 17 residues. Losses at the gene ends were 0 bases for V and 7 bases for J; bases not matched to a gene: 9. Germline V CDR1 and CDR2: KGHDR, SFDVKD. In DNA, the CDR3 is TGTGCCACCAGTGATTTGCGGGCTAGCGGGATTTTGAATGAGCAGTTCTTC. It codes for CATSDLRASGILNEQFF.

DNA for the CDR3: TGCGCCAGCAGCTCACCTGGAAGCCGGAGGCACAATGAGCAGTTCTTC. Protein sequence: CASSSPGSRRHNEQFF. This chain uses TRBV5-1 with TRBJ2-1; D possibly corresponds to TRBD2 (5 bases). CDR3 size: 16 residues. Per germline, CDR1 SGHRS and CDR2 YFSETQ. The ends were cut back, 3 bases at V and 5 bases at J, with 18 bases in the middle.

The chain has TRBV20-1 and TRBJ2-7; 9 bases are a match to TRBD2. The germline CDR1 and CDR2 sequences are DFQATT and SNEGSKA (reference sequence). V gave up 5 bases and J gave up 5 bases; unmatched junction bases: 31. The CDR3 covers 21 residues. The CDR3 protein is CSAYSARGGGAAGVFYHEQYF. As DNA, the CDR3 is TGCAGTGCTTACTCCGCGCGGGGGGGTGGGGCGGCGGGAGTTTTTTACCACGAGCAGTACTTC.

This clonotype has at least ten counts. The chain recombines TRBV4-2 with TRBJ2-1; tentative D call: TRBD2 (6 bases). There are 15 residues in the CDR3. V was clipped by 0 bases and J by 5 bases, with 11 bases between them. CDR1 LGHNA and CDR2 YNFKEQ come from the germline V gene. In nucleotides, the CDR3 is TGTGCCAGCAGCCAAGATCGCGGGGCCAACAATGAGCAGTTCTTC. Amino acid sequence: CASSQDRGANNEQFF.

In this sample, this clonotype turned up many times. The chain carries TRBV20-1 and TRBJ2-7, with D unclear. The CDR3 is 12 amino acids. CDR1 and CDR2 from the germline V gene are DFQATT and SNEGSKA (reference sequence). The CDR3 protein is CKVKRDSYEQYF. The CDR3 DNA follows: TGCAAGGTTAAGCGCGACTCCTACGAGCAGTACTTC.